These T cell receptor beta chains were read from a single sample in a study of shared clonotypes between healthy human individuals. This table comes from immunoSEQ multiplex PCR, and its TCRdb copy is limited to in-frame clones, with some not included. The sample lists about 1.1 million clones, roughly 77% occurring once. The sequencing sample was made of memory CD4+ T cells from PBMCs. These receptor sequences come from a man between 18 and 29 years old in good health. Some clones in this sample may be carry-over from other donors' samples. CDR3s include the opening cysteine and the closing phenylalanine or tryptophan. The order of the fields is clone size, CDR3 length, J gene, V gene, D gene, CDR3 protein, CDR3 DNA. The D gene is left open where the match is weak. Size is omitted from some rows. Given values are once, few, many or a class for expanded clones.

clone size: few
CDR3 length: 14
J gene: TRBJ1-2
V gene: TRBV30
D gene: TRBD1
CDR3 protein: CAWTYGQGDYGYTF
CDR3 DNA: TGTGCCTGGACCTACGGACAGGGTGACTATGGCTACACCTTC

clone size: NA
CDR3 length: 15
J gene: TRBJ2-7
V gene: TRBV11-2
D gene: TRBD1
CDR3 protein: CASRRTGGVSYEQYF
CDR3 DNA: TGTGCCAGCAGACGGACAGGGGGCGTATCCTACGAGCAGTACTTC

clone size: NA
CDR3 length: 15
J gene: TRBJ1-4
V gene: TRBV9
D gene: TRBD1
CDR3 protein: CASSKDRGGNEKLFF
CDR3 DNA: TGTGCCAGCAGCAAAGACAGGGGTGGTAATGAAAAACTGTTTTTT

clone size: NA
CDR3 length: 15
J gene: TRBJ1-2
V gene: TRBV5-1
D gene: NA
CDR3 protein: CASSLDWGAFAGYTF
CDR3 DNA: TGCGCCAGCAGCTTGGATTGGGGGGCCTTTGCCGGCTACACCTTC

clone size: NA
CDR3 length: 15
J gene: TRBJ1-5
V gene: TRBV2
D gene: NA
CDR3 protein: CASSEDFRGNQPQHF
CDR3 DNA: TGTGCCAGCAGTGAAGACTTCCGGGGCAATCAGCCCCAGCATTTT

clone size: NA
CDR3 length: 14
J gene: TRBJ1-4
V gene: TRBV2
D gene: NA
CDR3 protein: CASNRKGGGEKLFF
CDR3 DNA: TGTGCCAGCAACCGGAAGGGGGGAGGTGAAAAACTGTTTTTT

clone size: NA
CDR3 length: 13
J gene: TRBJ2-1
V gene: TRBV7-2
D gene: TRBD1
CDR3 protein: CASSLARGNEQFF
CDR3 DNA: TGTGCCAGCAGCTTAGCCAGGGGGAATGAGCAGTTCTTC

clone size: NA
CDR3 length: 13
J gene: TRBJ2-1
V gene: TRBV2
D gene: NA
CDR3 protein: CASSVAKYNEQFF
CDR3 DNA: TGTGCCAGCAGTGTCGCCAAATACAATGAGCAGTTCTTC

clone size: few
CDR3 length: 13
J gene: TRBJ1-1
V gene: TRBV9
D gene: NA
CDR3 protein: CASSVSVETEAFF
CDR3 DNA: TGTGCCAGCAGCGTTTCCGTAGAGACTGAAGCTTTCTTT

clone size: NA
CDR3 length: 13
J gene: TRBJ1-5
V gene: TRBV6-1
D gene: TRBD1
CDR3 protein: CASSSQGGQPQHF
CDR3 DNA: TGTGCCAGCAGTTCACAGGGGGGGCAGCCCCAGCATTTT

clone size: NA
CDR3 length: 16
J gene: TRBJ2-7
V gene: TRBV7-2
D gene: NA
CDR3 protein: CASSLGGSAGSYEQYF
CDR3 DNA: TGTGCCAGCAGCTTAGGGGGGTCCGCGGGGTCCTACGAGCAGTACTTC

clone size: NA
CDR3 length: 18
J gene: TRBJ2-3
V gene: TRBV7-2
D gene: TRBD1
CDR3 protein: CASSPTGTGEFSTDTQYF
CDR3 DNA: TGTGCCAGCAGCCCAACCGGGACAGGGGAATTTAGCACAGATACGCAGTATTTT

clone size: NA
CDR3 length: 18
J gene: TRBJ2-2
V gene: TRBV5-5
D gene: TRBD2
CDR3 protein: CASSLRRAGDANTGELFF
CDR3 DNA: TGTGCCAGCAGCTTGAGGAGGGCGGGAGACGCGAACACCGGGGAGCTGTTTTTT

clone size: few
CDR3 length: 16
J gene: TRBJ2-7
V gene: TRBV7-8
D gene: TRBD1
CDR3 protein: CASTKRNAGGYDEQYF
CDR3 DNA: TGTGCCAGCACCAAAAGAAACGCAGGGGGCTACGACGAGCAGTACTTC

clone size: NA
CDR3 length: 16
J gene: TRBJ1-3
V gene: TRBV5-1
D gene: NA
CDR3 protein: CASSFYGSRSGNTIYF
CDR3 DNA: TGCGCCAGCAGCTTTTATGGCAGCAGGTCTGGAAACACCATATATTTT

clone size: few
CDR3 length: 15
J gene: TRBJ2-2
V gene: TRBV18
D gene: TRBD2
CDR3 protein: CASSSPTSGRGELFF
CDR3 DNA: TGTGCCAGCTCATCCCCCACTAGCGGGAGAGGGGAGCTGTTTTTT

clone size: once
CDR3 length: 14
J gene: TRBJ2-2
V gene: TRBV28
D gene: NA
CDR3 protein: CASKSGVNTGELFF
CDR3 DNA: TGTGCCAGCAAATCAGGGGTGAACACCGGGGAGCTGTTTTTT

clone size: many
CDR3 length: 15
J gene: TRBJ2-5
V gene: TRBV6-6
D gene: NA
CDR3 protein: CASSAIRTLAETQYF
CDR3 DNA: TGTGCCAGCAGCGCAATCCGGACCCTCGCGGAGACCCAGTACTTC

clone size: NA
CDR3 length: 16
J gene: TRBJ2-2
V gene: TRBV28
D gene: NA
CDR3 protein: CASSPPRQGGTGELFF
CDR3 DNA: TGTGCCAGCAGCCCCCCTCGACAGGGAGGCACCGGGGAGCTGTTTTTT

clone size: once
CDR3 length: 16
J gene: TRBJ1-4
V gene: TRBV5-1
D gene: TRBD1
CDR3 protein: CASSFITGTGGEKLFF
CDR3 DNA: TGCGCCAGCAGCTTTATAACCGGGACAGGGGGTGAAAAACTGTTTTTT

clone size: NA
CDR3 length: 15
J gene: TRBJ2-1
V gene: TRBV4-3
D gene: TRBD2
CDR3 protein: CASSRAGGPVHEQFF
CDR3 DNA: TGCGCCAGCAGCCGAGCGGGAGGGCCGGTCCATGAGCAGTTCTTC

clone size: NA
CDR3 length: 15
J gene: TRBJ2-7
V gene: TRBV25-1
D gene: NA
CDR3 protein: CASSDLNLPPYEQYF
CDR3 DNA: TGTGCCAGCAGTGACCTAAATCTCCCCCCCTACGAGCAGTACTTC

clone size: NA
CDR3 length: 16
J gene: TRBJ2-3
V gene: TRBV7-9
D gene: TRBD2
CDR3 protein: CASSLSTSGVTDTQYF
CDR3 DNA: TGTGCCAGCAGCCTGTCGACTAGCGGGGTCACAGATACGCAGTATTTT

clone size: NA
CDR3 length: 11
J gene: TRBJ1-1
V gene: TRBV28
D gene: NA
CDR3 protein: CASSQTRGAFF
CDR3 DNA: TGTGCCAGCAGCCAGACCAGGGGAGCTTTCTTT